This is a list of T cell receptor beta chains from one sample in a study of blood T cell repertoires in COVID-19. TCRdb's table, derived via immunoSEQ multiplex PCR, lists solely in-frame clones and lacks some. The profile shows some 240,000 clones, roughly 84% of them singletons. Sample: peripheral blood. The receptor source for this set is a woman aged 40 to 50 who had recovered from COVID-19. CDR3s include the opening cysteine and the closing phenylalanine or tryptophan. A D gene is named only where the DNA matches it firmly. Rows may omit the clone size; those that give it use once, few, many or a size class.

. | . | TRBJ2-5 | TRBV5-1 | CASSLAEYSQGTQYF | TGCGCCAGCAGCTTGGCCGAGTACTCCCAGGGGACCCAGTACTTC
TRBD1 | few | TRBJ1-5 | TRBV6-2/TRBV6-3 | CASSYGAGQGAPYSNQPQHF | TGTGCCAGCAGTTACGGGGCAGGACAGGGGGCACCTTATAGCAATCAGCCCCAGCATTTT
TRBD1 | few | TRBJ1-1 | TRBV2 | CASSLGQMNTEAFF | TGTGCCAGCAGTTTGGGACAGATGAACACTGAAGCTTTCTTT
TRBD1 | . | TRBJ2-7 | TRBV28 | CASRWDRGYEQYF | TGTGCCAGCAGGTGGGACAGGGGGTACGAGCAGTACTTC
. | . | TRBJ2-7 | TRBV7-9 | CASSLGGDYEQYF | TGTGCCAGCAGCTTAGGGGGAGACTACGAGCAGTACTTC
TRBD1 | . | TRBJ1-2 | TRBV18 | CASSRTGSYGYTF | TGTGCCAGCTCACGGACAGGGTCCTATGGCTACACCTTC
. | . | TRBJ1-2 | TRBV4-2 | CASSQDAGSQAYGYTF | TGTGCCAGCAGCCAAGATGCTGGTTCACAGGCCTATGGCTACACCTTC
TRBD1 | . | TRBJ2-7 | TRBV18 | CASSPGTDYEQYF | TGTGCCAGCTCACCGGGGACAGACTACGAGCAGTACTTC
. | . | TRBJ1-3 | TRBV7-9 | CASSIQAGNTIYF | TGTGCCAGCAGCATTCAGGCTGGAAACACCATATATTTT
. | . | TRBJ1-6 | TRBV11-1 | CASSERSGYRSPLHF | TGTGCCAGCAGCGAAAGGTCGGGGTATCGTTCACCCCTCCACTTT
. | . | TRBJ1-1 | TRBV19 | CASSTPRVWNTEAFF | TGTGCCAGTAGTACCCCCCGGGTTTGGAACACTGAAGCTTTCTTT
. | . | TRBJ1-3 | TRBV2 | CASNLLSSGNTIYF | TGTGCCAGCAATCTACTAAGCTCTGGAAACACCATATATTTT
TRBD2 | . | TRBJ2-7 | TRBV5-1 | CASSPFPGLAYEQYF | TGCGCCAGCAGCCCCTTTCCGGGACTAGCTTACGAGCAGTACTTC
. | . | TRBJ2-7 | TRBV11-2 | CASSLTLGGTYEQYF | TGTGCCAGCAGCTTAACTCTGGGGGGAACCTACGAGCAGTACTTC
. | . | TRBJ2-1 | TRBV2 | CASSDWPVYNEQFF | TGTGCCAGCAGTGACTGGCCAGTCTACAATGAGCAGTTCTTC
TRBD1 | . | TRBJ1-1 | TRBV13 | CASSPMMDRRNLMNTEAFF | TGTGCCAGCAGCCCCATGATGGACAGGCGTAACCTCATGAACACTGAAGCTTTCTTT
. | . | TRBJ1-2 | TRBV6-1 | CASSETLSDYGYTF | TGTGCCAGCAGTGAAACCCTAAGTGACTATGGCTACACCTTC
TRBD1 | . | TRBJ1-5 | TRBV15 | CATSRDTRQGSQPQHF | TGTGCCACCAGCAGAGACACGAGACAGGGGAGTCAGCCCCAGCATTTT
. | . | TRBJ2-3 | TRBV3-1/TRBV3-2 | CASSHQGASTDTQYF | TGTGCCAGCAGCCATCAAGGGGCTTCCACAGATACGCAGTATTTT
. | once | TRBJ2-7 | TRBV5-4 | CASSTGGDGTLEQYF | TGTGCCAGCAGCACAGGGGGGGACGGGACGCTCGAGCAGTACTTC